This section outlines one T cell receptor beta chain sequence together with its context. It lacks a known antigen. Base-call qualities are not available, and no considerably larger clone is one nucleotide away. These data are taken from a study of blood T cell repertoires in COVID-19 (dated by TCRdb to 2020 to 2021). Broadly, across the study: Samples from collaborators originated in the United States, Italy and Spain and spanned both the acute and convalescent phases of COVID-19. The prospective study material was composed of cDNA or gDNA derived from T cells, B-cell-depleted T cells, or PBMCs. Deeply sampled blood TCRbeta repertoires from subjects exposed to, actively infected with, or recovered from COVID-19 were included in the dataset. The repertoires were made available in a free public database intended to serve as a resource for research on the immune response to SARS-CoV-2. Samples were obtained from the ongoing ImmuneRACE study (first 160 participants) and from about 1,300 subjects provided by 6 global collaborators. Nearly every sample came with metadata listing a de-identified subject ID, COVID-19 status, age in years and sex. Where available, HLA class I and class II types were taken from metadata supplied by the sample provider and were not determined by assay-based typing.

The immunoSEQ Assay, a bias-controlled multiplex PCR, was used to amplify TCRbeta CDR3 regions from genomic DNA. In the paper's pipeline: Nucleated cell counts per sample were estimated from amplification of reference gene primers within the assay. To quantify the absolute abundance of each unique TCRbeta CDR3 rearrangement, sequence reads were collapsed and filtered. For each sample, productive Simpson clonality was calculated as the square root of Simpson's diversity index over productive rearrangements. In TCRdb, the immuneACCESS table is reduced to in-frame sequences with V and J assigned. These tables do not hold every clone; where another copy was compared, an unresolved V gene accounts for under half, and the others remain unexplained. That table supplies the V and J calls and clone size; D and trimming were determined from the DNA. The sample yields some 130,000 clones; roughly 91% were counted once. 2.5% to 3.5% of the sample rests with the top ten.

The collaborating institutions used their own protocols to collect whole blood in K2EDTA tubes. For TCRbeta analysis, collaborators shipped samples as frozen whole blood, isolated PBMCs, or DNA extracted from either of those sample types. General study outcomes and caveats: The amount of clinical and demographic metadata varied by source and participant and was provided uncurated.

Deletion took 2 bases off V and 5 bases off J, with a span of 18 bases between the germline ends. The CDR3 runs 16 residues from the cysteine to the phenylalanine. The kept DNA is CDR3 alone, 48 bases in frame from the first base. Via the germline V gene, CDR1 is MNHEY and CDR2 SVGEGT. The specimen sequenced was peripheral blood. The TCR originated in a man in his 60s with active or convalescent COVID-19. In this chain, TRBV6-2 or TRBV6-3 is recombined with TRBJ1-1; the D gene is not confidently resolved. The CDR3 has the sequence CASSYNLVEGRTEAFF. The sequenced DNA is TGTGCCAGCAGTTACAACCTAGTGGAGGGTAGGACTGAAGCTTTCTTT.